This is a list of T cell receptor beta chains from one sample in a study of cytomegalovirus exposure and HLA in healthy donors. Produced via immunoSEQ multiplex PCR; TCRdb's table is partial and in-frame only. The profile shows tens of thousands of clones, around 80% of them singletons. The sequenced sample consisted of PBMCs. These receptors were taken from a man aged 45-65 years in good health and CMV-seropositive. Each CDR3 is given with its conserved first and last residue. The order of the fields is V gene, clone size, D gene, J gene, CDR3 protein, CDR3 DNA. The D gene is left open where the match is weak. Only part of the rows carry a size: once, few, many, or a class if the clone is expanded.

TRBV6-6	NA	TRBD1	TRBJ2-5	CASSYSGQGGETQYF	TGTGCCAGCAGTTACTCTGGACAGGGAGGAGAGACCCAGTACTTC
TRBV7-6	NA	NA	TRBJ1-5	CASSLGGGNQPQHF	TGTGCCAGCAGCTTAGGGGGAGGGAATCAGCCCCAGCATTTT
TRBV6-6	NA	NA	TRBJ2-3	CASSSPRRDTDTQYF	TGTGCCAGCAGTTCACCGCGCAGGGACACAGATACGCAGTATTTT
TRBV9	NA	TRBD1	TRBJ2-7	CASSTGTGLSYEQYF	TGTGCCAGCAGCACCGGGACAGGGCTTTCCTACGAGCAGTACTTC
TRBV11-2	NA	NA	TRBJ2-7	CASSLVSNSYEQYF	TGTGCCAGCAGCTTAGTAAGCAACTCCTACGAGCAGTACTTC
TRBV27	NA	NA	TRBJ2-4	CASSPRPTMAKNIQYF	TGTGCCAGCAGTCCCCGCCCTACCATGGCCAAAAACATTCAGTACTTC
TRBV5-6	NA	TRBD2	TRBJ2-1	CASSPVGGGAGGDNEQFF	TGTGCCAGCAGTCCAGTAGGCGGGGGGGCCGGAGGGGACAATGAGCAGTTCTTC
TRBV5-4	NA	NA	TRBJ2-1	CASSRPGASYNEQFF	TGTGCCAGCAGCCGACCAGGGGCCTCCTACAATGAGCAGTTCTTC
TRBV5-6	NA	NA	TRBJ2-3	CASSPSHQGMNTQYF	TGTGCCAGCAGCCCCTCCCATCAGGGGATGAATACGCAGTATTTT
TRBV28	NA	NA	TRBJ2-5	CASSPGGTQYF	TGTGCCAGCAGCCCCGGGGGGACCCAGTACTTC
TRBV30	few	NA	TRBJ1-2	CAWSRGGISANYGYTF	TGTGCCTGGAGTCGGGGGGGAATATCAGCTAACTATGGCTACACCTTC
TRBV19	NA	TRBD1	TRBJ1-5	CASSYIKGQGFGQPQHF	TGTGCCAGTAGTTACATTAAGGGACAGGGGTTCGGTCAGCCCCAGCATTTT
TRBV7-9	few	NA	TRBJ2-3	CSSSRGASTDTQYF	TGTTCCAGCAGTCGGGGGGCCTCCACAGATACGCAGTATTTT
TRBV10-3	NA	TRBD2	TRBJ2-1	CAISGGGTSGQQFF	TGTGCCATCAGTGGGGGAGGGACTAGCGGGCAGCAGTTCTTC
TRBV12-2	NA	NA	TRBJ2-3	CASRFPHGQENTDTQYF	TGTGCAAGTCGCTTTCCACACGGACAGGAAAACACAGATACGCAGTATTTT
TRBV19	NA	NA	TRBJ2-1	CASRSQGSDEQFF	TGTGCCAGTAGGTCACAGGGTTCGGATGAGCAGTTCTTC
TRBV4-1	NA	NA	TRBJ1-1	CASSQSPGLGTEAFF	TGCGCCAGCAGCCAATCACCGGGGTTGGGCACTGAAGCTTTCTTT
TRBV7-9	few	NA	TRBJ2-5	CASSSRRQSQETQYF	TGTGCCAGCAGCTCTAGAAGGCAGTCCCAAGAGACCCAGTACTTC
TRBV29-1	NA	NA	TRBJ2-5	CSNSRPPAETQYF	TGCAGCAATTCTAGACCACCGGCAGAGACTCAGTACTTC
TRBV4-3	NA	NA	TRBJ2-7	CASSQAGETYEQYF	TGCGCCAGCAGCCAAGCGGGGGAGACCTACGAGCAGTACTTC
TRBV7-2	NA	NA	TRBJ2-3	CASSLHPTQDTQYF	TGTGCCAGCAGCCTCCACCCCACACAAGATACGCAGTATTTT